These T cell receptor beta chains were read from a single sample in a study of CD8+ T cells in alopecia areata. This table comes from immunoSEQ multiplex PCR, and its TCRdb copy is limited to in-frame clones, with some not included. The sample includes 95,000 to 100,000 clones, 61% of them seen just once. The material sequenced was CD8+ T cells sorted from blood, taken at week 4, from a patient treated with tofacitinib. These receptors originate from a human donor with alopecia areata. CDR3s include the opening cysteine and the closing phenylalanine or tryptophan. Each record gives: CDR3 protein, CDR3 DNA, V gene, J gene, D gene, clone size. A D gene is named only where the DNA matches it firmly. The size of a clone is reported for some rows only, either as once, few or many, or as a class for expanded clones.

CDR3: CASSVGDRSSGNTIYF; DNA: TGTGCCAGCAGCGTCGGAGACAGAAGCTCTGGAAACACCATATATTTT; V: TRBV7-9; J: TRBJ1-3; D: NA; size: NA
CDR3: CASSLGGGGNEQFF; DNA: TGTGCCAGCAGCTTAGGAGGCGGGGGCAATGAGCAGTTCTTC; V: TRBV7-3; J: TRBJ2-1; D: TRBD2; size: NA
CDR3: CSVLGLGDTEAFF; DNA: TGCAGCGTTCTTGGGTTGGGGGACACTGAAGCTTTCTTT; V: TRBV29-1; J: TRBJ1-1; D: NA; size: NA
CDR3: CATGKPQHF; DNA: TGTGCCACTGGGAAGCCCCAGCATTTT; V: TRBV6-6; J: TRBJ1-5; D: NA; size: NA
CDR3: CASSITPPGSLNTEAFF; DNA: TGTGCCAGTAGTATAACGCCCCCTGGGAGCCTGAACACTGAAGCTTTCTTT; V: TRBV19; J: TRBJ1-1; D: NA; size: NA
CDR3: CASSLTQRGPYEQYF; DNA: TGTGCCAGCAGCTTGACCCAGCGGGGACCTTACGAGCAGTACTTC; V: TRBV5-6; J: TRBJ2-7; D: TRBD2; size: NA
CDR3: CASSFSPETNYGYTF; DNA: TGTGCCAGCAGCTTTTCACCAGAGACCAACTATGGCTACACCTTC; V: TRBV5-6; J: TRBJ1-2; D: NA; size: NA
CDR3: CASSPRTGGTGELFF; DNA: TGTGCCAGCAGCCCCCGGACAGGGGGAACCGGGGAGCTGTTTTTT; V: TRBV6-5; J: TRBJ2-2; D: TRBD1; size: NA
CDR3: CSVEDYDLYGYTF; DNA: TGCAGCGTTGAAGATTATGACCTCTATGGCTACACCTTC; V: TRBV29-1; J: TRBJ1-2; D: NA; size: few
CDR3: CSVEQDLANYGYTF; DNA: TGCAGCGTCGAACAGGACTTAGCTAACTATGGCTACACCTTC; V: TRBV29-1; J: TRBJ1-2; D: NA; size: NA
CDR3: CASSADSSTNEKLFF; DNA: TGTGCCAGCAGCGCCGACAGCTCAACTAATGAAAAACTGTTTTTT; V: TRBV9; J: TRBJ1-4; D: NA; size: NA
CDR3: CASIYRDGYTF; DNA: TGTGCCAGCATTTACAGGGATGGCTACACCTTC; V: TRBV2; J: TRBJ1-2; D: NA; size: once
CDR3: CASSLTGPSYEQYF; DNA: TGCGCCAGCAGCTTGACAGGGCCCTCCTACGAGCAGTACTTC; V: TRBV5-1; J: TRBJ2-7; D: NA; size: few
CDR3: CASRQRENNEQFF; DNA: TGCGCCAGCCGCCAGCGGGAGAACAATGAGCAGTTCTTC; V: TRBV5-1; J: TRBJ2-1; D: TRBD2; size: NA
CDR3: CASSQTPGQLNYGYTF; DNA: TGCGCCAGCAGCCAAACGCCGGGACAGCTAAACTATGGCTACACCTTC; V: TRBV4-3; J: TRBJ1-2; D: TRBD1; size: few
CDR3: CASSLAGSYEQYF; DNA: TGCGCCAGCAGCTTAGCGGGTTCCTACGAGCAGTACTTC; V: TRBV5-1; J: TRBJ2-7; D: NA; size: once
CDR3: CASSSTISSGRYEQYF; DNA: TGTGCCAGCAGCTCTACCATCTCAAGCGGGAGATACGAGCAGTACTTC; V: TRBV7-9; J: TRBJ2-7; D: TRBD2; size: NA
CDR3: CASSLVPSWAPGSSYNEQFF; DNA: TGCGCCAGCAGCTTGGTCCCGAGCTGGGCCCCAGGGAGCTCCTACAATGAGCAGTTCTTC; V: TRBV5-1; J: TRBJ2-1; D: NA; size: NA
CDR3: CASSPNTDTQYF; DNA: TGCGCCAGCAGCCCGAACACAGATACGCAGTATTTT; V: TRBV4-1; J: TRBJ2-3; D: NA; size: NA
CDR3: CASAPVELADGYTF; DNA: TGTGCCTCTGCCCCCGTTGAGCTTGCTGATGGCTACACCTTC; V: TRBV30; J: TRBJ1-2; D: NA; size: NA
CDR3: CASSLESGGNQPQHF; DNA: TGCGCCAGCAGCTTGGAGTCAGGGGGTAATCAGCCCCAGCATTTT; V: TRBV5-1; J: TRBJ1-5; D: TRBD1; size: NA
CDR3: CASSQGQDRTDTQYF; DNA: TGCGCCAGCAGCCAGGGACAGGATCGCACAGATACGCAGTATTTT; V: TRBV4-1; J: TRBJ2-3; D: TRBD1; size: NA
CDR3: CASSLVPLSNQPQHF; DNA: TGCGCCAGCAGCTTGGTTCCACTTAGCAATCAGCCCCAGCATTTT; V: TRBV5-1; J: TRBJ1-5; D: NA; size: NA
CDR3: CASSLRQGTGELFF; DNA: TGCGCCAGCAGCTTGCGACAGGGAACCGGGGAGCTGTTTTTT; V: TRBV5-1; J: TRBJ2-2; D: TRBD1; size: few
CDR3: CASSLYTGTWQETQYF; DNA: TGCGCCAGCAGCTTGTACACAGGGACTTGGCAAGAGACCCAGTACTTC; V: TRBV5-1; J: TRBJ2-5; D: NA; size: NA
CDR3: CASTLGWGVYNEQFF; DNA: TGTGCCAGCACTCTTGGGTGGGGTGTATACAATGAGCAGTTCTTC; V: TRBV6-5; J: TRBJ2-1; D: NA; size: few
CDR3: CASSPPGLAGGQETQYF; DNA: TGTGCCAGCAGCCCGCCGGGACTAGCGGGAGGGCAAGAGACCCAGTACTTC; V: TRBV2; J: TRBJ2-5; D: TRBD2; size: NA
CDR3: CASSSVRDTIGYEQYF; DNA: TGTGCCAGTAGTTCCGTTCGGGACACAATCGGCTACGAGCAGTACTTC; V: TRBV19; J: TRBJ2-7; D: NA; size: NA
CDR3: CSARTGFSEQYF; DNA: TGCAGCGCCAGGACAGGGTTCAGCGAGCAGTACTTC; V: TRBV29-1; J: TRBJ2-7; D: TRBD1; size: few
CDR3: CASSTSPGELFF; DNA: TGTGCCAGCAGCACCAGCCCCGGGGAGCTGTTTTTT; V: TRBV7-6; J: TRBJ2-2; D: NA; size: NA
CDR3: CASSLSTAPETQYF; DNA: TGTGCCAGCAGTTTATCTACGGCGCCCGAGACCCAGTACTTC; V: TRBV27; J: TRBJ2-5; D: NA; size: few
CDR3: CASSDPGAPKEQYF; DNA: TGTGCCAGCAGTGATCCAGGGGCCCCTAAGGAGCAGTACTTC; V: TRBV25-1; J: TRBJ2-7; D: NA; size: NA
CDR3: CASSLSPDSYGYTF; DNA: TGTGCCAGCAGTTTATCGCCCGACAGCTATGGCTACACCTTC; V: TRBV27; J: TRBJ1-2; D: NA; size: NA
CDR3: CASSQEASNSNQPQHF; DNA: TGCGCCAGCAGCCAAGAGGCCAGTAATAGCAATCAGCCCCAGCATTTT; V: TRBV4-1; J: TRBJ1-5; D: NA; size: NA
CDR3: CAWSLDTEAFF; DNA: TGTGCCTGGAGCCTCGACACTGAAGCTTTCTTT; V: TRBV30; J: TRBJ1-1; D: NA; size: once
CDR3: CASSLGGTGRETQYF; DNA: TGTGCCAGCAGCTTGGGTGGGACAGGTCGAGAGACCCAGTACTTC; V: TRBV5-6; J: TRBJ2-5; D: TRBD1; size: NA
CDR3: CASSPVAVRSTDTQYF; DNA: TGCGCCAGCAGCCCGGTAGCGGTTAGGAGCACAGATACGCAGTATTTT; V: TRBV4-3; J: TRBJ2-3; D: NA; size: NA
CDR3: CASSLGGSGANVLTF; DNA: TGTGCCAGCAGCTTAGGCGGCTCTGGGGCCAACGTCCTGACTTTC; V: TRBV7-2; J: TRBJ2-6; D: NA; size: few
CDR3: CASSQEDRAVAYEQYF; DNA: TGCGCCAGCAGCCAAGAAGACAGGGCGGTTGCCTACGAGCAGTACTTC; V: TRBV4-1; J: TRBJ2-7; D: TRBD1; size: NA
CDR3: CASSLTRSYEQYF; DNA: TGTGCCAGCAGTCTGACACGCTCCTACGAGCAGTACTTC; V: TRBV27; J: TRBJ2-7; D: NA; size: NA
CDR3: CASSDPGAGYGYTF; DNA: TGTGCCAGCAGTGATCCGGGGGCGGGCTATGGCTACACCTTC; V: TRBV25-1; J: TRBJ1-2; D: NA; size: few
CDR3: CASSSQGSNQPQHF; DNA: TGTGCCAGCAGTTCACAGGGATCCAATCAGCCCCAGCATTTT; V: TRBV27; J: TRBJ1-5; D: NA; size: NA
CDR3: CASSPWAGDFETQYF; DNA: TGTGCCAGCAGCCCCTGGGCGGGAGATTTTGAGACCCAGTACTTC; V: TRBV7-3; J: TRBJ2-5; D: TRBD2; size: NA